These 3 T cell receptor beta chains came from one sample sequenced in a study of hypomethylating agent response in myelodysplastic syndrome. The table came from immunoSEQ multiplex PCR; TCRdb's copy has only in-frame clones and leaves some out. The sample carries some 9,300 clones, 83% recorded once. The input for sequencing was bone marrow, taken before or after starting hypomethylating agent treatment for myelodysplastic syndrome (not recorded which). These receptors all come from a human donor with myelodysplastic syndrome.

V usage is TRBV11-2 and J usage is TRBJ2-3, with 7 positions matching TRBD2. V dropped 2 bases and J dropped 2; count of bases not matched to a gene: 13. Looked up from germline, CDR1 is SGHAT and CDR2 is FQNNGV. This CDR3 region has 18 residues. In DNA, the CDR3 is TGTGCCAGCAGCTTATCCAACGGGGGGTCGCCATACACAGATACGCAGTATTTT. The encoded protein is CASSLSNGGSPYTDTQYF.

This clone came up a few times. This sequence joins TRBV7-7 and TRBJ1-3; the D is unclear. V was clipped by 5 bases and J by 4 bases, with 9 bases between them. This CDR3 region has 13 residues. Per germline, CDR1 SSHAT and CDR2 FNYEAQ (reference sequence). The CDR3 here is CASSAGWGNTIYF. CDR3 coding DNA: TGTGCCAGCAGCGCCGGGTGGGGAAACACCATATATTTT.

The genes are TRBV5-4 and TRBJ1-1, with no clear D. Germline loops: CDR1 SGHNT, CDR2 YYREEE (reference sequence). V was pared by 1 base and J by 0 bases, with 10 bases between. This CDR3 is built from 15 residues. The CDR3 loop is CASSLIGELNTEAFF. The CDR3 DNA reads TGTGCCAGCAGCTTGATCGGGGAGCTGAACACTGAAGCTTTCTTT.